Listed here are 25 T cell receptor beta chains from one sample, sequenced in a study of blood T cell repertoires in COVID-19. The data were produced by immunoSEQ multiplex PCR, yet TCRdb's version contains in-frame clones alone and is incomplete. The profile shows just over 300,000 clones, around 85% of them singletons. Sequencing was performed on PBMCs or T cells enriched from blood (not recorded which). The receptors originated from a man aged 30 to 45 who had recovered from COVID-19.

The rearrangement links TRBV6-1 to TRBJ1-2; D remains unclear. Trimming removed 2 bases at V and 0 bases at J, with 10 bases between. The CDR3 is 15 residues long. Germline V gives CDR1 MNHNS, CDR2 SASEGT. CDR3 nucleotides: TGTGCCAGCAGTGAAATGGAGTTTGCTAACTATGGCTACACCTTC. Translated: CASSEMEFANYGYTF.

This rearrangement joins TRBV6-5 to TRBJ1-1; 11 bases agree with TRBD1. Germline V lookup: CDR1 MNHEY, CDR2 SVGAGI. The CDR3 spans 15 residues. Trimming took 5 bases from V and 9 from J; bases not matched to a gene: 11. CDR3 DNA sequence: TGTGCCAGCAGTCCACCAGGTCGGGACAGGGGGAAAGCTTTCTTT. Translation gives CASSPPGRDRGKAFF.

This clone has only a few counts. The V gene is TRBV5-6, the J gene TRBJ1-1; 9 nucleotides align to TRBD1. The CDR3 is 14 amino acids. CDR1 is SGHDT, CDR2 YYEEEE, per germline. V shed 4 bases and J 4 bases; nucleotides not matched to a gene: 5. The CDR3 region has the DNA TGTGCCAGCAGCGTCCGGGACAGGGTCACTGAAGCTTTCTTT. Its translation is CASSVRDRVTEAFF.

This clone was found a few times. The chain uses TRBV12-3 or TRBV12-4 and TRBJ1-5; D is uncertain. V shed 6 bases and J shed 12 bases, with 15 bases lying between them. The CDR3 has 12 amino acids. The DNA of the CDR3 is TGTGCCAGCAGCCCCTCGGGAAGGAGCCAGCATTTT. This translates into CASSPSGRSQHF.

The chain is built from TRBV9 and TRBJ1-2, with D uncertain. The germline gives CDR1 SGDLS, CDR2 YYNGEE. The germline V and J ends were trimmed by 0 bases and 4 bases, with 10 bases remaining between them. This CDR3 comprises 14 residues. CDR3 region: CASSVGEGPYGYTF. The DNA for the CDR3 is TGTGCCAGCAGCGTAGGTGAGGGCCCCTATGGCTACACCTTC.

The chain employs TRBV5-1 and TRBJ2-5, with D perhaps TRBD2 (6 bases). V lost 4 bases and J lost 4, with 14 bases in between. The CDR3 is 14 amino acids. The germline V gene has CDR1 SGHRS and CDR2 YFSETQ. The CDR3 protein is CASSDRGASETQYF. The CDR3, as DNA: TGCGCCAGCAGCGATCGCGGGGCCTCAGAGACCCAGTACTTC.

The rearrangement uses TRBV14 and TRBJ1-4, with D maybe TRBD1 (5 bases). There are 16 residues in the CDR3. V was trimmed by 1 base and J by 3 bases, leaving 12 bases between them. Germline V gene lookup returns CDR1 SGHDN and CDR2 FVKESK. As DNA, the CDR3 is TGTGCCAGCAGCCAAGTCAGCGGGGCAGCTAATGAAAAACTGTTTTTT. It encodes CASSQVSGAANEKLFF.

V usage is TRBV5-1 and J usage is TRBJ2-3; possible D gene TRBD2, 6 bases. The CDR3 consists of 14 residues. The V end lost 5 bases, the J end lost 4 bases, and 14 bases lay between the germline ends. Looked up from germline, CDR1 is SGHRS and CDR2 is YFSETQ. For the CDR3, the DNA is TGCGCCAGCAGGGTGGAGGGATGGTCAGATACGCAGTATTTT. It encodes CASRVEGWSDTQYF.

The J gene is TRBJ1-1, the V gene TRBV6-1; 8 nucleotides match TRBD1. J was trimmed by 5 bases and V by 2 bases; bases with no gene match: 7. In germline, CDR1 is MNHNS, CDR2 SASEGT. CDR3 length: 15 residues. Here the CDR3 DNA reads TGTGCCAGCAGTGAATACTGGACAGGGTTAACTGAAGCTTTCTTT. This translates into CASSEYWTGLTEAFF.

The chain uses TRBV11-1 and TRBJ2-3, with D possibly being TRBD2 (6 bases). The CDR3 sequence is 14 residues long. Germline CDR1 and CDR2: SGHAT and FQDESV (reference sequence). Trimming stripped 5 bases from V and 6 bases from J, with 15 bases between. This CDR3 reads CASSQSGPRDTQYF. The CDR3 region has the DNA TGTGCCAGCAGCCAGAGCGGGCCGAGGGATACGCAGTATTTT. Full variable domain (missing parts from reference TRBV11-1 and TRBJ2-3): EAEVAQSPRYKITEKSQAVAFWCDPISGHATLYWYRQILGQGPELLVQFQDESVVDDSQLPKDRFSAERLKGVDSTLKIQPAELGDSAMYLCASSQSGPRDTQYFGPGTRLTVL.

The rearrangement joins TRBV9 to TRBJ1-1; D is unresolved. The germline gives CDR1 SGDLS, CDR2 YYNGEE. V dropped 4 bases and J dropped 2 bases, with 21 bases sitting between them. The CDR3 length is 17 residues. The CDR3 nucleotides read TGTGCCAGCAGCACTCACCCGAAGGAGGGCATCAACACTGAAGCTTTCTTT. The encoded protein is CASSTHPKEGINTEAFF.

This chain joins TRBV19 and TRBJ2-7; tentatively, D is TRBD1 (6 bases). Germline values: CDR1 LNHDA, CDR2 SQIVND (reference sequence). There are 13 residues in the CDR3. V was pared by 0 bases and J by 6 bases, with 9 bases between. The CDR3 DNA reads as TGTGCCAGTAGTATAGACAGGGGAACCGAGCAGTACTTC. Translated: CASSIDRGTEQYF.

This clone was detected once. The chain recombines TRBV9 with TRBJ1-1; D is uncertain. The CDR3 runs to 14 residues. Trimming took 0 bases from V and 1 from J, leaving 7 bases between them. Per the germline V gene, CDR1 is SGDLS and CDR2 is YYNGEE. CDR3 coding DNA: TGTGCCAGCAGCGTAGCCGGGAGGAACACTGAAGCTTTCTTT. It specifies CASSVAGRNTEAFF.

The chain combines TRBV6-5 with TRBJ2-3; D uncertain. Germline lookup yields CDR1 MNHEY and CDR2 SVGAGI. Trimming left V 6 bases short and J 6 bases short, with 7 bases between. This CDR3 has 11 residues. CDR3 amino acids: CASRSRDTQYF. CDR3 in DNA: TGTGCCAGCAGGAGCCGCGATACGCAGTATTTT.

This sequence joins TRBV19 and TRBJ1-5; perhaps TRBD1 as D (6 bases). Per the germline V gene, CDR1 is LNHDA and CDR2 is SQIVND (reference sequence). There are 14 residues in the CDR3. The V and J ends lost 6 bases and 7 bases respectively, with 16 bases between them. The DNA of the CDR3 is TGTGCCAGTAGAGGTCAGGGGTTTTGGCAGCCCCAGCATTTT. Its protein product is CASRGQGFWQPQHF.

This clone was observed a single time. This chain links TRBV7-9 with TRBJ2-3; no definite D call. Germline V gene data show CDR1 as SEHNR and CDR2 as FQNEAQ (reference sequence). There are 13 residues in the CDR3. Trimming took off 2 bases at V and 4 bases at J, with 7 bases between the two ends. The CDR3 protein is CASSLTGADTQYF. The CDR3, as DNA: TGTGCCAGCAGCTTAACTGGAGCAGATACGCAGTATTTT.

The chain employs TRBV19 and TRBJ1-4; D uncertain. Germline V gene sequence: CDR1 LNHDA, CDR2 SQIVND (reference sequence). Trimming took off 4 bases at V and 2 bases at J, with 17 bases between the two ends. The CDR3 is made up of 17 amino acids. CDR3 in DNA: TGTGCCAGTAGTAGCGCGAGGGAGTTGAGCACTAATGAAAAACTGTTTTTT. Translation gives CASSSARELSTNEKLFF.

The chain employs TRBV12-1 and TRBJ1-2. TRBV12-1 is a listed pseudogene. CDR3 size: 12 residues. CDR3 loop: CASSSRGYGYTF. DNA of the CDR3: TGTGCCAGCAGCTCTCGGGGTTATGGCTACACCTTC.

The chain has TRBV27 and TRBJ2-3; a weak D match, TRBD2 (5 bases). Germline V gene lookup returns CDR1 MNHEY and CDR2 SMNVEV (reference sequence). CDR3 length: 13 amino acids. Between the trimmed V and J ends, which lost 4 bases and 4 bases, there was a span of 9 bases. This CDR3 is CASSSGWADTQYF. The CDR3 DNA follows: TGTGCCAGCAGTTCGGGGTGGGCAGATACGCAGTATTTT.

This CDR3 is CASSETGLMNTEAFF. For the CDR3, the DNA is TGTGCCAGCAGTGAGACAGGTCTCATGAACACTGAAGCTTTCTTT. The chain employs TRBV2 and TRBJ1-1; TRBD1 might be the D (6 bases). With 3 bases removed from V and 0 bases from J, the gap between germline ends came to 11 bases. Per germline, CDR1 SNHLY and CDR2 FYNNEI. The CDR3 covers 15 residues.

The chain recombines TRBV6-5 with TRBJ2-7; D remains ambiguous. Germline V gives CDR1 MNHEY, CDR2 SVGAGI. V dropped 2 bases and J dropped 2 bases, with 13 bases sitting between them. This CDR3 region has 15 residues. As DNA, the CDR3 is TGTGCCAGCAGTTACGAGGCAGACCAAACCTACGAGCAGTACTTC. Its translation: CASSYEADQTYEQYF.

The chain recombines TRBV5-1 with TRBJ2-5, with D unclear. V lost 4 bases to trimming and J lost 5 bases, with 9 bases between them. The CDR3 has 12 residues. The germline CDR1 and CDR2 sequences are SGHRS and YFSETQ. As DNA, the CDR3 is TGCGCCAGCAGCGACAACTTGGAGACCCAGTACTTC. Protein product: CASSDNLETQYF.

The chain links TRBV6-4 to TRBJ2-2; 8 nucleotides match TRBD2. Looked up from germline, CDR1 is MRHNA and CDR2 is SNTAGT. CDR3 length: 15 amino acids. Trimming removed 0 bases from V and 4 bases from J; junction bases left unmatched: 1. The CDR3, as DNA: TGTGCCAGCAGTGACTCCGGGACTAGCACCGGGGAGCTGTTTTTT. It translates to CASSDSGTSTGELFF.

This clone was found a few times. This chain links TRBV27 with TRBJ1-2; a weak D match, TRBD1 (6 bases). The CDR3 totals 12 residues. The germline gives CDR1 MNHEY, CDR2 SMNVEV (reference sequence). V gave up 7 bases and J gave up 8 bases, with 14 bases separating them. CDR3 in amino acids: CASKGTYGGYTF. CDR3 sequence (DNA): TGTGCCAGCAAGGGGACATATGGCGGCTACACCTTC.

The gene calls are TRBV4-2 and TRBJ1-3, with TRBD1 matching 11 bases. This CDR3 region has 17 residues. V dropped 0 bases and J dropped 0; count of bases not matched to a gene: 1. CDR1 LGHNA and CDR2 YNFKEQ come from the germline V gene. CDR3: CASSQEGTGGSGNTIYF. In DNA, the CDR3 is TGTGCCAGCAGCCAAGAAGGGACAGGGGGCTCTGGAAACACCATATATTTT.